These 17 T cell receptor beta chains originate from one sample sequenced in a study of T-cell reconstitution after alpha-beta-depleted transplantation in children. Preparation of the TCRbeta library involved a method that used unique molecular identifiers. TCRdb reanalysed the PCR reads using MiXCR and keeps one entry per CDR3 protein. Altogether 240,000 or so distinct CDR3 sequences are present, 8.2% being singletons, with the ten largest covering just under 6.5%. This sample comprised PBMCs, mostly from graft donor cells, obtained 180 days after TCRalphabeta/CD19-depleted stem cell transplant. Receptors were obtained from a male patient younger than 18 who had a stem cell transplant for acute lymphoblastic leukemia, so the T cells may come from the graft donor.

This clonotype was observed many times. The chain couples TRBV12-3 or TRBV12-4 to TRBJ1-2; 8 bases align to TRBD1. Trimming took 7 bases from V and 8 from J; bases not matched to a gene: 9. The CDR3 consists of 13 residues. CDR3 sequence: CASTPDRAGGYTF. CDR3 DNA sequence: TGTGCCAGCACCCCGGACAGGGCAGGCGGCTACACCTTC.

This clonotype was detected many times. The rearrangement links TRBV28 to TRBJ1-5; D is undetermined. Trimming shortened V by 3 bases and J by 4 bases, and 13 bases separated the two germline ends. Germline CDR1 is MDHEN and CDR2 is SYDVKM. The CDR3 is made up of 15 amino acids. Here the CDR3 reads CASSFGSRGNQPQHF. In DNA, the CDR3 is TGTGCCAGCAGTTTCGGGTCCCGAGGTAATCAGCCCCAGCATTTT. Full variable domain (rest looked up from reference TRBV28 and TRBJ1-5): DVKVTQSSRYLVKRTGEKVFLECVQDMDHENMFWYRQDPGLGLRLIYFSYDVKMKEKGDIPEGYSVSREKKERFSLILESASTNQTSMYLCASSFGSRGNQPQHFGDGTRLSIL.

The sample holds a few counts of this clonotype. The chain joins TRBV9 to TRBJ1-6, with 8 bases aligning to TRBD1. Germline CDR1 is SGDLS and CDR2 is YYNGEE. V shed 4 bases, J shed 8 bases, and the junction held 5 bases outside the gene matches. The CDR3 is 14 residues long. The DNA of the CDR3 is TGTGCCAGCAGCCCCAGGGGGCAAGATTCACCCCTCCACTTT. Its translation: CASSPRGQDSPLHF.

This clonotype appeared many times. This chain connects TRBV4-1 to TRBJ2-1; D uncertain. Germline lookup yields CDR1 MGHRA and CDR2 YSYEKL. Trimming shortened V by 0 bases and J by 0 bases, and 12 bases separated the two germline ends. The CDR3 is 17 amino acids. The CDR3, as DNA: TGCGCCAGCAGCCAAGACCCGCATTCGAGCTCCTACAATGAGCAGTTCTTC. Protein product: CASSQDPHSSSYNEQFF.

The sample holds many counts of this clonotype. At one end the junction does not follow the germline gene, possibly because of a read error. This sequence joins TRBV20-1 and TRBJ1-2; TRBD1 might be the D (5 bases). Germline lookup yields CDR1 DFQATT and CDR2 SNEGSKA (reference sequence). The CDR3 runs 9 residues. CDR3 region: CSARTGPPF. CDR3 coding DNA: TGCAGTGCTAGGACGGGGCCCCCCTTC.

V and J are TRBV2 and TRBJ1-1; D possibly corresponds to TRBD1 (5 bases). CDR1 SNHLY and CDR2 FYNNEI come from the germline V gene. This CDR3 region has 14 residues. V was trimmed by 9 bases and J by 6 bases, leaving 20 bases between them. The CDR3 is CASNGDPSGPEAFF. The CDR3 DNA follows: TGTGCCAGTAACGGGGACCCGTCCGGTCCTGAAGCTTTCTTT.

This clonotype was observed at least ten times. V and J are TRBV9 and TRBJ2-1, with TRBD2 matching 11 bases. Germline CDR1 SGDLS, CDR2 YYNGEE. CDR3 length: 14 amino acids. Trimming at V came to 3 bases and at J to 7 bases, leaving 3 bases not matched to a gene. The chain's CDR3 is CASSAWTSGNEQFF. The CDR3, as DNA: TGTGCCAGCAGCGCCTGGACTAGCGGGAATGAGCAGTTCTTC.

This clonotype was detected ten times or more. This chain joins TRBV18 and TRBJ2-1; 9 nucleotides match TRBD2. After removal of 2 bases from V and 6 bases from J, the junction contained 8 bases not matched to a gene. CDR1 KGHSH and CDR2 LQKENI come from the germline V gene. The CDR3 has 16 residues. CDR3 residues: CASSPLGLAGRNEQFF. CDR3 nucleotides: TGTGCCAGCTCACCATTGGGGCTAGCGGGGCGCAATGAGCAGTTCTTC.

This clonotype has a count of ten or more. This CDR3 is CASSALDRANEKLFF. DNA of the CDR3: TGTGCCAGCAGCGCTTTGGACAGGGCGAATGAAAAACTGTTTTTT. The J gene is TRBJ1-4, the V gene TRBV7-9; 8 bases fit TRBD1. Germline trimming cut 5 bases from V and 5 bases from J; bases unmatched to any gene: 7. The CDR3 is made up of 15 amino acids. Germline loops: CDR1 SEHNR, CDR2 FQNEAQ (reference sequence).

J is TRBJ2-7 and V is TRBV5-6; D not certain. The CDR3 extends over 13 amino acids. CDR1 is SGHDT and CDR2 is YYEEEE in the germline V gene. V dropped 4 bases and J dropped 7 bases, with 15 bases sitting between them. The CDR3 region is CASSPGPTREQYF. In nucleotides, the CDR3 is TGTGCCAGCAGCCCCGGGCCTACCCGAGAGCAGTACTTC. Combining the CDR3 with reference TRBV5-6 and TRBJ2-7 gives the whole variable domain DAGVTQSPTHLIKTRGQQVTLRCSPKSGHDTVSWYQQALGQGPQFIFQYYEEEERQRGNFPDRFSGHQFPNYSSELNVNALLLGDSALYLCASSPGPTREQYFGPGTRLTVT.

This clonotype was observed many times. CDR3 coding DNA: TGTGCCAGCAGCTTAGGACAGTTCACAGATACGCAGTATTTT. Translating it yields CASSLGQFTDTQYF. V usage is TRBV7-8 and J usage is TRBJ2-3; D is possibly TRBD1 (5 bases). The CDR3 is made up of 14 amino acids. The V gene lost 1 base and the J gene lost 2 bases, with 7 bases spanning the gap. Germline CDR1 is SGHVS and CDR2 is FQNEAQ.

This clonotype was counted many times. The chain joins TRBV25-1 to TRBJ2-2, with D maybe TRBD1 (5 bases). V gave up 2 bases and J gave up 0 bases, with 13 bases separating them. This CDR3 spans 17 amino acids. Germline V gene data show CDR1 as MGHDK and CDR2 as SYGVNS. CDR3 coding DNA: TGTGCCAGCAGTGAACCCTGGGGCAGTGCGAACACCGGGGAGCTGTTTTTT. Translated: CASSEPWGSANTGELFF.

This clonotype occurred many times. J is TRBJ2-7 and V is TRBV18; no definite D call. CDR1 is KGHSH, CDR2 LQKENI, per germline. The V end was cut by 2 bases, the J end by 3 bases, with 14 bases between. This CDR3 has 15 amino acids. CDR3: CASSPSSLKGYEQYF. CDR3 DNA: TGTGCCAGCTCACCATCTTCCCTCAAGGGCTACGAGCAGTACTTC.

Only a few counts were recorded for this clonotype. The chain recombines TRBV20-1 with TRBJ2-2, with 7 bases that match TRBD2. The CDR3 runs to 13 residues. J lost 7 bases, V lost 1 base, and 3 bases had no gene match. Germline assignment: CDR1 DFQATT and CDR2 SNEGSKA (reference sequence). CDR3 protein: CSARGLANGELFF. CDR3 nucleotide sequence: TGCAGTGCTAGAGGACTAGCTAACGGGGAGCTGTTTTTT.

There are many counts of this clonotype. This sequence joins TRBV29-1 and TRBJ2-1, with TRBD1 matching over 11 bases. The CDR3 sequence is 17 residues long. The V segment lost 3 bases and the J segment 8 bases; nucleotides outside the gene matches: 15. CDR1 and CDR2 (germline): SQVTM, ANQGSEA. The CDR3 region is CSVDWRSRGQGDDEQFF. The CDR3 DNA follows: TGCAGCGTTGATTGGAGGTCGAGGGGACAGGGGGACGATGAGCAGTTCTTC.

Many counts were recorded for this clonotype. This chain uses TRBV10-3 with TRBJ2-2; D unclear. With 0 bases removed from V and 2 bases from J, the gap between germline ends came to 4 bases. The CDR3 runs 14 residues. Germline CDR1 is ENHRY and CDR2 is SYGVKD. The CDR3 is CAISESRNTGELFF. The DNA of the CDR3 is TGTGCCATCAGTGAGTCGAGAAACACCGGGGAGCTGTTTTTT.

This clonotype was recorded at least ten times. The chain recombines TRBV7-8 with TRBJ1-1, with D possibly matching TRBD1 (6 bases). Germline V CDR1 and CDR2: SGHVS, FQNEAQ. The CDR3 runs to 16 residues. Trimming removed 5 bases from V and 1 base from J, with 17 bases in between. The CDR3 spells CASSVPRDTSNTEAFF. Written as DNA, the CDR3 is TGTGCCAGCAGCGTACCCCGGGACACTTCGAACACTGAAGCTTTCTTT.